What follows is one T cell receptor (beta chain) and its context. Looked up from germline, CDR1 is SGHRS and CDR2 is YFSETQ. V lost 5 bases, J lost 15 bases, and 7 bases stayed unmatched. The CDR3 covers 12 residues. Per the study methods: Nucleated cell counts were estimated from reference gene primer amplification. Only in-frame clones appear in the TCRdb table, and some are missing; sequencing was by immunoSEQ multiplex PCR. Clone size and V and J calls were adopted from that table, with D and trimming inferred from the DNA. The sample yields just under 65,000 clones, around four fifths seen once. This entry belongs to a study of blood T cell repertoires in COVID-19. Study-level information: There were acute and convalescent COVID-19 samples, and they came from the United States, Italy and Spain. PBMCs, B-cell-depleted T cells, or T cells provided the cDNA or gDNA that made up the material.

The chain has TRBV5-1 and TRBJ2-1; TRBD2 agrees at 11 bases. The sample consisted of peripheral blood. This receptor was obtained from a human donor in a cohort sampled during active COVID-19. In DNA, the CDR3 is TGCGCCAGCAGTTCCCCCGGGACTAGCGGGTTCTTC. Amino acids: CASSSPGTSGFF.